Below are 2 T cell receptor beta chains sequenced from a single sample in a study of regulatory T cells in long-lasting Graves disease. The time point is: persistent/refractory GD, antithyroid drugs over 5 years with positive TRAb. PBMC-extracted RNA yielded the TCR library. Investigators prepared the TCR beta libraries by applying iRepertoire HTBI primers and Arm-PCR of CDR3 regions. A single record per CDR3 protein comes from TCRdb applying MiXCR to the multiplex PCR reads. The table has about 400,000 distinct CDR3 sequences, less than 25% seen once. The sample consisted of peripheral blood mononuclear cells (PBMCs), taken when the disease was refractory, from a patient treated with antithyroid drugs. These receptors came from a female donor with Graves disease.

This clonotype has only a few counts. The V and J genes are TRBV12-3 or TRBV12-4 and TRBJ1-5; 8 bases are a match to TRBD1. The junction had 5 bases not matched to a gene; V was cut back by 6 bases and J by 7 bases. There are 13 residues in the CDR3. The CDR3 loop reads CASSTGGLQPQHF. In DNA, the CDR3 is TGTGCCAGCAGCACAGGGGGTTTGCAGCCCCAGCATTTT.

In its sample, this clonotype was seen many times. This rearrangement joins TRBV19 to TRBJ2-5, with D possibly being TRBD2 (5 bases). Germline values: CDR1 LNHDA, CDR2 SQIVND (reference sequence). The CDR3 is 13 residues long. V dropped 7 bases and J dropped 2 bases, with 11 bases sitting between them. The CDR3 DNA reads TGTGCCAGTAATGAGGGCCATCAAGAGACCCAGTACTTC. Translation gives CASNEGHQETQYF.